This TCR beta chain was observed in a study of blood T cell repertoires in COVID-19. About the research overall: T cells, B-cell-depleted T cells, or PBMCs supplied cDNA or gDNA.

V was pared by 4 bases and J by 4 bases, with 7 bases of the junction left unmatched. CDR3 length equals 16 residues. Germline CDR1 is MNHEY and CDR2 is SMNVEV (reference sequence). Sequencing was performed with immunoSEQ multiplex PCR; in TCRdb, only in-frame clones are kept and a portion is missing. The data show roughly 250,000 clones, about 91% seen once. Sequenced input: peripheral blood. This chain links TRBV27 with TRBJ2-3, with 11 nucleotides matching TRBD2. This TCR was recovered from a person between 18 and 30 years old with COVID-19, enrolled during active disease. In DNA, the CDR3 is TGTGCCAGCAGTTCAGAGACTAGCGGGATGCCAGATACGCAGTATTTT. The encoded protein is CASSSETSGMPDTQYF.